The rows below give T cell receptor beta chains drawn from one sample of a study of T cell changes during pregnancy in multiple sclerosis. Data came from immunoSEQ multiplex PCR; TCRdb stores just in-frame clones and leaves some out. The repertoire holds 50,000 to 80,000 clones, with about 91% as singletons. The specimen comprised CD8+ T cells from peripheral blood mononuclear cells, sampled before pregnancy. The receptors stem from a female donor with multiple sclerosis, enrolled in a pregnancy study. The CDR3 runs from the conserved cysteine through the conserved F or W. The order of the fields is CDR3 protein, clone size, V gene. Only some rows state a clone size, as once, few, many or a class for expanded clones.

CDR3aa: CASRQGMDTEAFF
abundance: NA
v_gene: TRBV6-5

CDR3aa: CASSRNLAGASYNEQFF
abundance: NA
v_gene: TRBV4-1

CDR3aa: CSARVYREAFF
abundance: NA
v_gene: TRBV20-1

CDR3aa: CASRVGGNTEAFF
abundance: NA
v_gene: TRBV13

CDR3aa: CASKSGTMTEAFF
abundance: NA
v_gene: TRBV13

CDR3aa: CASSPVDRATYEQYF
abundance: NA
v_gene: TRBV7-8

CDR3aa: CASSYGTGAFGTEAFF
abundance: NA
v_gene: TRBV5-6

CDR3aa: CASSDSGGNTIYF
abundance: few
v_gene: TRBV9

CDR3aa: CASSSEDRHRDYGYTF
abundance: NA
v_gene: TRBV13

CDR3aa: CASSLWEGLAGVADTQYF
abundance: NA
v_gene: TRBV14

CDR3aa: CASSNPGPAEKLFF
abundance: NA
v_gene: TRBV6-6

CDR3aa: CASSEVGDEQYF
abundance: NA
v_gene: TRBV6-1

CDR3aa: CASSPQTDYEQYF
abundance: NA
v_gene: TRBV19

CDR3aa: CASSPTANYGYTF
abundance: NA
v_gene: TRBV7-8

CDR3aa: CSVYTGQGDYGYTF
abundance: once
v_gene: TRBV29-1

CDR3aa: CASNPGTGGEKLFF
abundance: NA
v_gene: TRBV6-6

CDR3aa: CASSSAGLADSSYEQYF
abundance: NA
v_gene: TRBV5-4

CDR3aa: CAGKPPGPLDGYTF
abundance: NA
v_gene: TRBV2

CDR3aa: CASSSRQAEAFF
abundance: few
v_gene: TRBV7-9

CDR3aa: CASSHDSGGATDTQYF
abundance: NA
v_gene: TRBV7-8

CDR3aa: CASSDGAHTDTQYF
abundance: NA
v_gene: TRBV6-1

CDR3aa: CSADKYYEQYF
abundance: NA
v_gene: TRBV20-1

CDR3aa: CASSIGRGYEQYF
abundance: NA
v_gene: TRBV19

CDR3aa: CASSSRGGLAGDTDTQYF
abundance: NA
v_gene: TRBV13

CDR3aa: CATSTLRQQNTEAFF
abundance: once
v_gene: TRBV15

CDR3aa: CASGLHGAGENEKLFF
abundance: NA
v_gene: TRBV12-5

CDR3aa: CASRLPSGELFF
abundance: NA
v_gene: TRBV6-5

CDR3aa: CATSKPQQGLQYF
abundance: NA
v_gene: TRBV15

CDR3aa: CASSGTGGTNEKLFF
abundance: NA
v_gene: TRBV7-9

CDR3aa: CASSQVERSNTEAFF
abundance: NA
v_gene: TRBV5-4

CDR3aa: CASSSLPGTGKNTEAFF
abundance: NA
v_gene: TRBV19

CDR3aa: CASSQPGDTEAFF
abundance: NA
v_gene: TRBV4-2

CDR3aa: CSAVEVGTDTQYF
abundance: NA
v_gene: TRBV29-1

CDR3aa: CASSYGGSTEAFF
abundance: NA
v_gene: TRBV6-6

CDR3aa: CASGAGTGGFEQYF
abundance: NA
v_gene: TRBV27

CDR3aa: CASSSTGGVNSPLHF
abundance: NA
v_gene: TRBV7-3

CDR3aa: CASSQTMDRANYGYTF
abundance: NA
v_gene: TRBV7-2

CDR3aa: CASSLLGQGSGNEQFF
abundance: NA
v_gene: TRBV7-3

CDR3aa: CASSSSGGLSSYNEQFF
abundance: NA
v_gene: TRBV7-3

CDR3aa: CASSPTDREGTEAFF
abundance: NA
v_gene: TRBV4-1

CDR3aa: CASSYSESIYGYTF
abundance: NA
v_gene: TRBV6-5

CDR3aa: CAISEPGRMNEQFF
abundance: once
v_gene: TRBV10-3

CDR3aa: CASSPSRDSSTDTQYF
abundance: NA
v_gene: TRBV27

CDR3aa: CASSLAGPQPQHF
abundance: NA
v_gene: TRBV27

CDR3aa: CASSSLPAETGNEQFF
abundance: NA
v_gene: TRBV7-9

CDR3aa: CASSGVGKAFF
abundance: few
v_gene: TRBV19

CDR3aa: CASSPSPLEQYF
abundance: NA
v_gene: TRBV9

CDR3aa: CASSLTGGAEGYTF
abundance: NA
v_gene: TRBV19

CDR3aa: CASSGGFQETQYF
abundance: NA
v_gene: TRBV4-2

CDR3aa: CASSIPGLAGGQETQYF
abundance: NA
v_gene: TRBV19

CDR3aa: CASSAGQGELEAFF
abundance: NA
v_gene: TRBV19

CDR3aa: CSVEGGSYGYTF
abundance: NA
v_gene: TRBV29-1